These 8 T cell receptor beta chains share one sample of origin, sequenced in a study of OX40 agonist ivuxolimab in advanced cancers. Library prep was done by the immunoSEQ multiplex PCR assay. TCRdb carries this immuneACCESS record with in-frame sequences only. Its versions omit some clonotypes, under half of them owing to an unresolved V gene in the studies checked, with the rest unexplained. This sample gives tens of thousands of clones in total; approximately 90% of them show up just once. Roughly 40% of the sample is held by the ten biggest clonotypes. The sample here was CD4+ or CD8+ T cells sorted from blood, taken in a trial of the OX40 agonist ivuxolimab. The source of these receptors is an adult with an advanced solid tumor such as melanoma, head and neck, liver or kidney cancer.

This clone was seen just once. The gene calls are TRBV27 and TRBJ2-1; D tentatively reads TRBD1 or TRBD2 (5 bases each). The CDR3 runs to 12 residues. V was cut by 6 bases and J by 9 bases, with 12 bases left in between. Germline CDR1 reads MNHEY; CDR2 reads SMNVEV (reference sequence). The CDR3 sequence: CASRGVRGEQFF. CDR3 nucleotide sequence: TGTGCCAGCAGAGGAGTGAGGGGTGAGCAGTTCTTC.

CDR3 sequence reads: CASSQIVPMNTEAFF. CDR3 nucleotides: TGTGCCAGCAGCCAAATTGTCCCGATGAACACTGAAGCTTTCTTT. The chain couples TRBV14 to TRBJ1-1, with unresolved D. V lost 2 bases and J lost 0, with 10 bases in between. This CDR3 has 15 residues. In germline, CDR1 is SGHDN, CDR2 FVKESK.

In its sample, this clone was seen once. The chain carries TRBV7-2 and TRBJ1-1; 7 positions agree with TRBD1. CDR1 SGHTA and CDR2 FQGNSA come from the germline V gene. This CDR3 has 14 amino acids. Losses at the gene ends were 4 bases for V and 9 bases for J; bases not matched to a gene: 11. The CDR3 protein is CASSSIQGTEQAFF. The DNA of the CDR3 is TGTGCCAGCAGCTCGATACAGGGGACGGAACAAGCTTTCTTT.

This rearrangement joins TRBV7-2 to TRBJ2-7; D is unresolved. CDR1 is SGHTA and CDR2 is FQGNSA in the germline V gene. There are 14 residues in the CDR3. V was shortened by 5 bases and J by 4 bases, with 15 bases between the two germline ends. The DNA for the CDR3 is TGTGCCAGCAGCCCCGGGCTTCAGTGGTACGAGCAGTACTTC. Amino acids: CASSPGLQWYEQYF.

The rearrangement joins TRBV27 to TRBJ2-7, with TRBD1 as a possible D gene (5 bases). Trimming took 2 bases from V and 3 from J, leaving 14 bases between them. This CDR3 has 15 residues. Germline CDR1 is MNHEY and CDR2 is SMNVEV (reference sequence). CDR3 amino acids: CASSLTVDSRYEQYF. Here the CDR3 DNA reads TGTGCCAGCAGTTTAACGGTTGACAGCCGCTACGAGCAGTACTTC.

The CDR3 nucleotides are TGTGCCAGCAGGGACAGGGGTCAGCCCCAGCATTTT. It translates to CASRDRGQPQHF. The chain couples TRBV2 to TRBJ1-5; 9 bases are shared with TRBD1. Germline V gene lookup returns CDR1 SNHLY and CDR2 FYNNEI. The J segment lost 6 bases and the V segment lost 6 bases, leaving 0 bases of the junction unmatched. There are 12 residues in the CDR3.

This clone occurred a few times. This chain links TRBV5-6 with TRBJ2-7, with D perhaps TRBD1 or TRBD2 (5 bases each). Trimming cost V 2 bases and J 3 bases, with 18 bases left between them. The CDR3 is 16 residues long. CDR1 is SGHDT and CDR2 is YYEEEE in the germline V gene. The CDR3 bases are TGTGCCAGCAGCTTCCGACCCCGGGACGGGTACTACGAGCAGTACTTC. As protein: CASSFRPRDGYYEQYF.

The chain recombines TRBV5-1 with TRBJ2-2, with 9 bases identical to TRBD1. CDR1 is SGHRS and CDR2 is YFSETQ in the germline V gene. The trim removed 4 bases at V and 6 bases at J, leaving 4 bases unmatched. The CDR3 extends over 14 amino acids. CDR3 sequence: CASSQWTGAGELFF. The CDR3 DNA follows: TGCGCCAGCAGCCAATGGACAGGGGCCGGGGAGCTGTTTTTT.